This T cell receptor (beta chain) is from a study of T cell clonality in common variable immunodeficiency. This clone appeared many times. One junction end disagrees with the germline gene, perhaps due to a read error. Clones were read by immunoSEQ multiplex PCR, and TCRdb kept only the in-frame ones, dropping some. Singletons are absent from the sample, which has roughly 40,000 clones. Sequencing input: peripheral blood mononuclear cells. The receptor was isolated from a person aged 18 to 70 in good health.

CDR3 sequence: CASSLYSGGTDTQYF. The covered CDR3 bases are TGCGCCAGCAGCCTGTATAGCGGGGGCACAGATACG. The gene calls are TRBV4-2 and TRBJ2-3; 8 nucleotides align to TRBD2. The DNA ends 3 residues before the CDR3 does, and the rest of the CDR3 is filled in from the germline J gene. CDR1 and CDR2 (germline): LGHNA, YNFKEQ. The CDR3 sequence is 15 residues long.